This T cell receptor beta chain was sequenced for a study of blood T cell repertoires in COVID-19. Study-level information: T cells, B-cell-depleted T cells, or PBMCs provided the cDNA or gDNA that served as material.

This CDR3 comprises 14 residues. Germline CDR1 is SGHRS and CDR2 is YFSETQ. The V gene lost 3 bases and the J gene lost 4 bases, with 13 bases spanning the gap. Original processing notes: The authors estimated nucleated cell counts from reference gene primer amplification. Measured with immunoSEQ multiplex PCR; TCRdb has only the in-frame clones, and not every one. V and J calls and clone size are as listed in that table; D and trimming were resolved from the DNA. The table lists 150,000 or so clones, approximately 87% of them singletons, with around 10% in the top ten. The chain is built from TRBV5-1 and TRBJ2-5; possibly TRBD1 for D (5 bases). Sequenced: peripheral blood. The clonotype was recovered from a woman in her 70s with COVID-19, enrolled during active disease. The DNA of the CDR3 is TGCGCCAGCAGCTGGAAGACAGTTCCAGAGACCCAGTACTTC. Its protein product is CASSWKTVPETQYF.